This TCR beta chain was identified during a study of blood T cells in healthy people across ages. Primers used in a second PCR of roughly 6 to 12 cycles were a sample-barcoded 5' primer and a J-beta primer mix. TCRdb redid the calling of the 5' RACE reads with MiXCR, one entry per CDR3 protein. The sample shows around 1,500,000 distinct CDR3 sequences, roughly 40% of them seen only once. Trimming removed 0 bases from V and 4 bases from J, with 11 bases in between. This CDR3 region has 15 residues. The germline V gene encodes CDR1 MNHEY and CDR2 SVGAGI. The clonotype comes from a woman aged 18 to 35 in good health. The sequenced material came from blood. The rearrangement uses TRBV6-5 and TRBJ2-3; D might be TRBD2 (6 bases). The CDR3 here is CASSYSPGTPDTQYF. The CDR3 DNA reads TGTGCCAGCAGTTACTCTCCTGGGACTCCAGATACGCAGTATTTT.